This T cell receptor (beta chain) was sequenced in a study of blood T cell repertoires in COVID-19. Overall study: Acute-phase and convalescent COVID-19 samples originated in the United States, Italy and Spain.

This clone showed up just once. Repertoires were generated with immunoSEQ multiplex PCR, while TCRdb's copy carries only in-frame clones and drops some. The sample yields some 290,000 clones, about 90% seen once. The Seattle patients joined while their infection was active and were tracked longitudinally afterward. The CDR3 runs to 15 residues. Germline CDR1 SNHLY, CDR2 FYNNEI. The V end lost 1 base, the J end lost 3 bases, and 10 bases lay between the germline ends. The chain links TRBV2 to TRBJ2-1; D may be TRBD2 (7 bases). This sequence was found in a woman younger than 45 with COVID-19, enrolled during active disease. The sequenced sample was peripheral blood. CDR3 in DNA: TGTGCCAGCAGTGAAGGGGAGGGGGTCTACAATGAGCAGTTCTTC. Its translation: CASSEGEGVYNEQFF.